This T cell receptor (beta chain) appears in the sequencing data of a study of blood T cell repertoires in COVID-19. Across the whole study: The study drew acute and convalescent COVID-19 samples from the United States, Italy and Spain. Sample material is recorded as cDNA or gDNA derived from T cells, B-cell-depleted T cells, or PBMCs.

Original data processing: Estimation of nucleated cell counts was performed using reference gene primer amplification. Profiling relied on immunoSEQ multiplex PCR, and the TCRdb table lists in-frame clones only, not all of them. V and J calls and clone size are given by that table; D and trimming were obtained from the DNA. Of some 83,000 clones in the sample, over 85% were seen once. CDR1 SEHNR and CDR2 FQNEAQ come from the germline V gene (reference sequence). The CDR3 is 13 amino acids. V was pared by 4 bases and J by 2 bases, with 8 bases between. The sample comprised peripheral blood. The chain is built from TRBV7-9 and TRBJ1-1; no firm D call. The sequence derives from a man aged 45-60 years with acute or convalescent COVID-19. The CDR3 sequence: CASSSGINTEAFF. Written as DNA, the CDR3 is TGTGCCAGCAGCTCCGGGATTAACACTGAAGCTTTCTTT.